The 26 T cell receptor beta chains below come from one sample, sequenced in a study of spatial heterogeneity in lung cancer. Each CDR3 protein is one row after TCRdb ran MiXCR on the 5' RACE reads. The sample comprises 45,000 to 65,000 distinct CDR3 sequences, under 7.5% of which are singletons, and 2.9% rests with the top ten. Time point described: sample taken at primary tumor resection. Sequencing of whole RNA from tumor, nontumor lung or frozen PBMC involved no sorting. Material: PBMCs, obtained at surgery. These receptors were taken from a female donor with early-stage non-small cell lung cancer.

The chain carries TRBV7-2 and TRBJ2-7; 8 bases match TRBD1. Germline V gives CDR1 SGHTA, CDR2 FQGNSA. V shed 6 bases, J shed 2 bases, and the junction held 6 bases outside the gene matches. The CDR3 totals 14 residues. CDR3 loop: CASRTTGGTYEQYF. CDR3 nucleotide sequence: TGTGCCAGCAGAACCACAGGGGGGACCTACGAGCAGTACTTC.

This chain joins TRBV6-4 and TRBJ1-1; TRBD1 is a possible D gene (5 bases). Looked up from germline, CDR1 is MRHNA and CDR2 is SNTAGT. V was clipped by 9 bases and J by 8 bases, with 19 bases between them. The CDR3 contains 13 residues. The CDR3 sequence is CARPTGRSREAFF. Written as DNA, the CDR3 is TGTGCCAGACCTACGGGGCGATCCAGGGAAGCTTTCTTT.

This clonotype occurred many times. V usage is TRBV28 and J usage is TRBJ2-1, with D possibly matching TRBD2 (5 bases). The CDR3 sequence is 20 residues long. Germline V gene lookup returns CDR1 MDHEN and CDR2 SYDVKM. Trimming stripped 5 bases from V and 0 bases from J, with 26 bases between. Here the CDR3 reads CASSTGLITLATSSYNEQFF. Here the CDR3 DNA reads TGTGCCAGCAGTACCGGACTGATAACCCTCGCCACTAGCTCCTACAATGAGCAGTTCTTC.

In its sample, this clonotype was seen many times. The CDR3 sequence: CSARDRLGEKLFF. The CDR3 nucleotides read TGCAGCGCCCGGGACAGGTTGGGAGAAAAACTGTTTTTT. This sequence joins TRBV29-1 and TRBJ1-4; TRBD1 matches at 8 bases. J was trimmed by 8 bases and V by 7 bases; bases with no gene match: 9. The CDR3 has 13 amino acids. Germline V gives CDR1 SQVTM, CDR2 ANQGSEA. Supplemented by reference TRBV29-1 and TRBJ1-4, the full variable domain reads SAVISQKPSRDICQRGTSLTIQCQVDSQVTMMFWYRQQPGQSLTLIATANQGSEATYESGFVIDKFPISRPNLTFSTLTVSNMSPEDSSIYLCSARDRLGEKLFFGSGTQLSVL.

This clonotype was counted between two and nine times. V usage is TRBV7-2 and J usage is TRBJ2-7, with 9 bases identical to TRBD1. The V gene's germline CDR1 is SGHTA and CDR2 FQGNSA. The CDR3 length is 15 residues. V shed 4 bases, J shed 2 bases, and the junction held 6 bases outside the gene matches. CDR3 residues: CASSSPGQGTYEQYF. The DNA for the CDR3 is TGTGCCAGCAGCTCTCCGGGACAGGGCACCTACGAGCAGTACTTC. Supplemented by reference TRBV7-2 and TRBJ2-7, the full variable domain reads GAGVSQSPSNKVTEKGKDVELRCDPISGHTALYWYRQSLGQGLEFLIYFQGNSAPDKSGLPSDRFSAERTGGSVSTLTIQRTQQEDSAVYLCASSSPGQGTYEQYFGPGTRLTVT.

This clonotype occurred many times. The rearrangement uses TRBV29-1 and TRBJ1-5, with 9 bases that match TRBD1. There are 15 residues in the CDR3. Unmatched junction bases numbered 7, after V lost 4 bases and J lost 3 bases. Germline V gives CDR1 SQVTM, CDR2 ANQGSEA. The CDR3 sequence: CSVAQDRGNNQPQHF. The DNA for the CDR3 is TGCAGCGTTGCGCAGGACAGGGGCAACAATCAGCCCCAGCATTTT. Using reference TRBV29-1 and TRBJ1-5 for the parts outside the CDR3, the full variable domain is SAVISQKPSRDICQRGTSLTIQCQVDSQVTMMFWYRQQPGQSLTLIATANQGSEATYESGFVIDKFPISRPNLTFSTLTVSNMSPEDSSIYLCSVAQDRGNNQPQHFGDGTRLSIL.

This clonotype has a handful of counts. The CDR3 DNA sequence: TGTGCCAGCAGCTTGACCTTCGGGTGGGGCTACACCTTC. The encoded protein is CASSLTFGWGYTF. The rearrangement uses TRBV7-9 and TRBJ1-2; D call uncertain. Deletions cut 3 bases from V and 8 bases from J, with 13 bases between. CDR3 length equals 13 residues. Germline V gene sequence: CDR1 SEHNR, CDR2 FQNEAQ (reference sequence).

Many counts were recorded for this clonotype. The gene calls are TRBV9 and TRBJ2-7; D is ambiguous. In germline, CDR1 is SGDLS, CDR2 YYNGEE. With 0 bases removed from V and 7 bases from J, the gap between germline ends came to 11 bases. The CDR3 loop spans 13 amino acids. The CDR3 loop is CASSVDPSREQYF. The CDR3 DNA is TGTGCCAGCAGCGTAGACCCCTCACGGGAGCAGTACTTC. The entire variable domain, with the rest obtained from reference TRBV9 and TRBJ2-7, is as follows: DSGVTQTPKHLITATGQRVTLRCSPRSGDLSVYWYQQSLDQGLQFLIQYYNGEERAKGNILERFSAQQFPDLHSELNLSSLELGDSALYFCASSVDPSREQYFGPGTRLTVT.

At least ten counts were recorded for this clonotype. This chain uses TRBV20-1 with TRBJ2-2; D call uncertain. V was shortened by 0 bases and J by 7 bases, with 6 bases between the two germline ends. In germline, CDR1 is DFQATT, CDR2 SNEGSKA (reference sequence). CDR3 length: 12 residues. The CDR3 DNA follows: TGCAGTGCTAGAGACCATGACGGGGAGCTGTTTTTT. It specifies CSARDHDGELFF.

This clonotype is labeled as medium-sized. The chain joins TRBV5-1 to TRBJ2-5, with 10 bases aligning to TRBD2. This CDR3 has 16 amino acids. V shed 6 bases, J shed 5 bases, and the junction held 13 bases outside the gene matches. Germline V lookup: CDR1 SGHRS, CDR2 YFSETQ. CDR3 nucleotide sequence: TGCGCCAGCATGGCGGCTAGCGGGGGTCCCCTGGAGACCCAGTACTTC. It codes for CASMAASGGPLETQYF.

Note on this clonotype: This clone may be a read error of a much larger clone one base away. The chain uses TRBV7-2 and TRBJ2-5; D ambiguous. The CDR3 contains 15 residues. V was trimmed by 6 bases and J by 1 base, leaving 15 bases between them. Germline CDR1 is SGHTA and CDR2 is FQGNSA. This CDR3 reads CASRQTGRIQETQYF. For the CDR3, the DNA is TGTGCCAGCAGACAAACGGGCCGCATCCAAGAGACCCAGTACTTC. The entire variable domain, with the rest obtained from reference TRBV7-2 and TRBJ2-5, is as follows: GAGVSQSPSNKVTEKGKDVELRCDPISGHTALYWYRQSLGQGLEFLIYFQGNSAPDKSGLPSDRFSAERTGGSVSTLTIQRTQQEDSAVYLCASRQTGRIQETQYFGPGTRLLVL.

This clonotype came up many times. J is TRBJ1-3 and V is TRBV5-4; 7 nucleotides line up with TRBD1. V was pared by 4 bases and J by 0 bases, with 4 bases of the junction left unmatched. Germline CDR1 is SGHNT and CDR2 is YYREEE (reference sequence). The CDR3 is 15 amino acids. The CDR3 DNA sequence: TGTGCCAGCAGCGGGGACAGTCCCTCTGGAAACACCATATATTTT. This sequence encodes CASSGDSPSGNTIYF.

This clonotype showed up just a few times. This rearrangement joins TRBV7-4 to TRBJ2-2; D gene uncertain. V gave up 3 bases and J gave up 2 bases, with 4 bases separating them. The CDR3 spans 13 residues. Germline values: CDR1 SGHVT, CDR2 SQSDAQ. The CDR3 DNA follows: TGTGCCAGCAGCTTTTTCAACACCGGGGAGCTGTTTTTT. This encodes CASSFFNTGELFF.

This clonotype has at least ten counts. This chain links TRBV5-4 with TRBJ1-4; TRBD1 might be the D (5 bases). The CDR3 is 14 residues long. Trimming pared 3 bases from V and 5 bases from J, leaving 11 bases between. CDR1 is SGHNT, CDR2 YYREEE, per germline (reference sequence). In nucleotides, the CDR3 is TGTGCCAGCAGCTCAGACAGACGAAATGAAAAACTGTTTTTT. This codes for CASSSDRRNEKLFF. Variable domain in full (rest from reference TRBV5-4 and TRBJ1-4): ETGVTQSPTHLIKTRGQQVTLRCSSQSGHNTVSWYQQALGQGPQFIFQYYREEENGRGNFPPRFSGLQFPNYSSELNVNALELDDSALYLCASSSDRRNEKLFFGSGTQLSVL.

In this sample, this clonotype turned up a few times. The chain joins TRBV12-3 or TRBV12-4 to TRBJ1-4; D might be TRBD1 (5 bases). The CDR3 covers 16 residues. V gave up 5 bases and J gave up 0 bases, with 13 bases separating them. This chain's CDR3 is CASSPSRRATNEKLFF. Written as DNA, the CDR3 is TGTGCCAGCAGTCCATCCCGCAGGGCAACTAATGAAAAACTGTTTTTT.

There are many counts of this clonotype. The J gene is TRBJ1-3, the V gene TRBV12-3 or TRBV12-4; D gene uncertain. This CDR3 is 14 amino acids long. Trimming removed 7 bases at V and 2 bases at J, with 12 bases between. CDR3 DNA: TGTGCCAGCACCAATGCTGGACCTGGAAACACCATATATTTT. Translated, it gives CASTNAGPGNTIYF.

V is TRBV27 and J is TRBJ1-6, with 7 nucleotides matching TRBD1. The CDR3 spans 15 residues. V lost 0 bases to trimming and J lost 9 bases; unmatched junction nucleotides: 5. The germline gives CDR1 MNHEY, CDR2 SMNVEV (reference sequence). CDR3 sequence: CASSLSQGGGSPLHF. The CDR3 region has the DNA TGTGCCAGCAGTTTATCTCAGGGGGGGGGTTCACCCCTCCACTTT.

This clonotype was recorded at least ten times. V usage is TRBV15 and J usage is TRBJ2-1, with a tentative D call TRBD1 (7 bases). The V gene lost 1 base and the J gene lost 1 base, with 11 bases spanning the gap. The CDR3 is made up of 16 amino acids. CDR1 LNHNV and CDR2 YYDKDF come from the germline V gene (reference sequence). DNA for the CDR3: TGTGCCACCAGCAGAGCAGGGGGGACTTCCTACAATGAGCAGTTCTTC. Translating gives CATSRAGGTSYNEQFF.

This clonotype was observed many times. V usage is TRBV6-1 and J usage is TRBJ2-4; D is possibly TRBD1 (6 bases). This CDR3 comprises 14 residues. The germline V gene has CDR1 MNHNS and CDR2 SASEGT. Between the trimmed V and J ends, which lost 1 base and 9 bases, there was a span of 13 bases. CDR3 in DNA: TGTGCCAGCAGTGAAGACAGGGTGGTGATCATTCAGTACTTC. This sequence encodes CASSEDRVVIIQYF.

At least ten counts were recorded for this clonotype. This chain uses TRBV19 with TRBJ2-3; 7 bases align to TRBD2. The germline CDR1 and CDR2 sequences are LNHDA and SQIVND (reference sequence). With V trimmed by 9 bases and J by 9 bases, 12 bases remained unmatched. The CDR3 spans 13 residues. DNA of the CDR3: TGTGCCAGCCGCCAGGCCGGGACTATAACGCAGTATTTT. Residues: CASRQAGTITQYF.

In this sample, this clonotype turned up a few times. The chain recombines TRBV5-1 with TRBJ2-7, with 9 bases identical to TRBD1. The germline V gene has CDR1 SGHRS and CDR2 YFSETQ. Trimming removed 4 bases from V and 6 bases from J; junction bases left unmatched: 8. The CDR3 sequence is 14 residues long. The CDR3 nucleotides read TGCGCCAGCAGCCCACCGGGACAGGGTGCCGAGCAGTACTTC. Amino acids: CASSPPGQGAEQYF.

This clonotype was seen ten or more times. The chain recombines TRBV7-2 with TRBJ2-2; 7 bases line up with TRBD2. Trimming took 5 bases from V and 7 from J; bases not matched to a gene: 10. The CDR3 extends over 15 amino acids. Germline V gene data show CDR1 as SGHTA and CDR2 as FQGNSA. The CDR3 coding sequence is TGTGCCAGCAGCCCAGAGGGACTAAGTGTCGGGGAGCTGTTTTTT. It encodes CASSPEGLSVGELFF. Variable domain in full (rest from reference TRBV7-2 and TRBJ2-2): GAGVSQSPSNKVTEKGKDVELRCDPISGHTALYWYRQSLGQGLEFLIYFQGNSAPDKSGLPSDRFSAERTGGSVSTLTIQRTQQEDSAVYLCASSPEGLSVGELFFGEGSRLTVL.

This clonotype was seen repeatedly, ten times or more. This chain joins TRBV27 and TRBJ2-5; 9 bases map to TRBD2. This CDR3 has 14 residues. CDR1 MNHEY and CDR2 SMNVEV come from the germline V gene (reference sequence). The junction had 10 bases not matched to a gene; V was cut back by 9 bases and J by 5 bases. The chain's CDR3 is CASSQRSGGETQYF. The CDR3 region has the DNA TGTGCCAGTTCGCAGCGTAGCGGGGGTGAGACCCAGTACTTC.

This rearrangement joins TRBV6-2 or TRBV6-3 to TRBJ1-1; D remains unclear. V lost 6 bases and J 3 bases, leaving 8 bases between the germline ends. The CDR3 length is 12 residues. Germline V CDR1 and CDR2: MNHEY, SVGEGT. Here the CDR3 reads CASRKGYTEAFF. Written as DNA, the CDR3 is TGTGCCAGCAGGAAGGGTTACACTGAAGCTTTCTTT.

This clonotype has a count of ten or more. The V and J genes are TRBV18 and TRBJ1-2, with D possibly being TRBD1 (5 bases). Trimming shortened V by 3 bases and J by 3 bases, and 20 bases separated the two germline ends. Germline V CDR1 and CDR2: KGHSH, LQKENI. The CDR3 contains 17 residues. The CDR3 region is CASSPGSGISVDYGYTF. CDR3 in DNA: TGTGCCAGCTCACCGGGGTCAGGGATCAGCGTGGACTATGGCTACACCTTC. Using reference TRBV18 and TRBJ1-2 for the parts outside the CDR3, the full variable domain is NAGVMQNPRHLVRRRGQEARLRCSPMKGHSHVYWYRQLPEEGLKFMVYLQKENIIDESGMPKERFSAEFPKEGPSILRIQQVVRGDSAAYFCASSPGSGISVDYGYTFGSGTRLTVV.

The rearrangement links TRBV7-9 to TRBJ1-1, with D uncertain. The V gene's germline CDR1 is SEHNR and CDR2 FQNEAQ (reference sequence). The CDR3 spans 13 residues. V lost 4 bases and J 1 base, leaving 7 bases between the germline ends. The CDR3 sequence is CASSWAGNTEAFF. CDR3 DNA sequence: TGTGCCAGCAGCTGGGCGGGGAACACTGAAGCTTTCTTT.